A selection of T cell receptor beta chains follows, all from one sample in a study of cytomegalovirus exposure and HLA in healthy donors. Assay: immunoSEQ multiplex PCR; the TCRdb copy retains only in-frame clones and omits some. The table includes 150,000 to 200,000 clones, 82% detected once. The sequenced sample was PBMCs. Every receptor here comes from a woman aged 45-65 years in good health and CMV-seropositive. CDR3s include the opening cysteine and the closing phenylalanine or tryptophan. Expanded clones are given a class, and other clones once, few, many or no size at all.

j_gene | abundance | v_gene | CDR3aa
TRBJ2-1 | - | TRBV19 | CASSGGSPPYNEQFF
TRBJ2-3 | - | TRBV2 | CASRKSGSTDTQYF
TRBJ2-7 | - | TRBV19 | CASRDRGVYEQYF
TRBJ2-7 | - | TRBV5-6 | CASQLAGGPSYEQYF
TRBJ2-1 | - | TRBV29-1 | CSVVAGESYNEQFF
TRBJ2-2 | - | TRBV19 | CATKDSPAEDTGELFF
TRBJ2-3 | - | TRBV7-8 | CASSLSQRYTQYF
TRBJ1-1 | - | TRBV23-1 | CASSQLRLLAEAFF
TRBJ1-2 | - | TRBV7-9 | CASSLAQPGQDYGYTF
TRBJ1-4 | - | TRBV4-1 | CASSQGLSGGLDEKLFF
TRBJ2-1 | once | TRBV5-4 | CASSLQLNNEQFF
TRBJ2-3 | - | TRBV5-1 | CASSFLAVTDTQYF
TRBJ1-2 | - | TRBV28 | CPRGLPPGYGYTF
TRBJ2-7 | few | TRBV2 | CASSKLAGEQYF
TRBJ2-7 | few | TRBV29-1 | CSVWAQNYEQYF
TRBJ2-5 | - | TRBV6-5 | CASSLLAGGPQETQYF
TRBJ1-2 | - | TRBV18 | CASSQGEDSFYGYTF
TRBJ1-3 | - | TRBV27 | CASSRGQGKGNTIYF
TRBJ2-1 | few | TRBV7-2 | CASSSTGTDYNEQFF
TRBJ2-7 | - | TRBV5-1 | CASSSQGVSYEQYF
TRBJ1-2 | - | TRBV21-1 | CASNIWWDRFGNYGYTF
TRBJ1-5 | - | TRBV6-1 | CASSLGLPPQPQHF
TRBJ2-4 | - | TRBV7-2 | CASSPPSGGAKNIQYF
TRBJ2-7 | - | TRBV9 | CASSPGTSGYEQYF
TRBJ2-7 | - | TRBV28 | CASSPGHPSGRLYEQYF
TRBJ1-2 | - | TRBV19 | CASSISAGGNYGYTF
TRBJ2-5 | - | TRBV7-9 | CASSLAGGKETQYF
TRBJ1-6 | - | TRBV5-6 | CASSLNWGLEDSPLHF
TRBJ2-7 | - | TRBV7-9 | CASTSGTGGPYEQYF
TRBJ1-2 | - | TRBV5-1 | CASSLGGGYGYTF
TRBJ2-1 | - | TRBV11-3 | CASSLNRYNEQFF
TRBJ2-1 | - | TRBV2 | CASSFRVSVDEQFF
TRBJ2-2 | - | TRBV5-1 | CASSLDSNTGELFF
TRBJ1-5 | - | TRBV23-1 | CASSHEDWDRLNQPQHF
TRBJ1-1 | - | TRBV5-1 | CASSLTGMNTEAFF
TRBJ2-5 | - | TRBV6-1 | CASTGTSGSKTQYF
TRBJ1-4 | - | TRBV7-9 | CASTPGQANEKLFF
TRBJ2-3 | - | TRBV18 | CASSPRARDSTDTQYF
TRBJ1-1 | - | TRBV20-1 | CSAEDTEAFF
TRBJ1-2 | - | TRBV27 | CASSPRGLTNYGYTF
TRBJ1-2 | - | TRBV5-5 | CASSSGWAKDGYTF
TRBJ1-2 | - | TRBV9 | CASSLRAQAFNYGYTF
TRBJ1-6 | once | TRBV28 | CASTAGGGNNSPLHF